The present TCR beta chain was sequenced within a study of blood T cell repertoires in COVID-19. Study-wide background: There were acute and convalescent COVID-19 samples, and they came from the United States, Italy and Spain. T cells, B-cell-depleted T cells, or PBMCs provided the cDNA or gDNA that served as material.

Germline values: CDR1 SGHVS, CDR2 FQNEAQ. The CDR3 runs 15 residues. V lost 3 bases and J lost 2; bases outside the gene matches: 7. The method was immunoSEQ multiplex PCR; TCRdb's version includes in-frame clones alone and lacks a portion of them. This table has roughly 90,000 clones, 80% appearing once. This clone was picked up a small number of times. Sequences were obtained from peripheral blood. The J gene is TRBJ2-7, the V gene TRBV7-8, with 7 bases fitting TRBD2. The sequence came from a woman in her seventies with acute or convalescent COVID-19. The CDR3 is CASSFGGGKPYEQYF. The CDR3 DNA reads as TGTGCCAGCAGCTTCGGGGGAGGGAAGCCCTACGAGCAGTACTTC.